This section outlines one T cell receptor beta chain sequence together with its context. Its antigen is as yet unknown. Nashville, Tennessee was home to all donors, who were Caucasian adults. The J segment lost 5 bases and the V segment lost 0 bases, leaving 5 bases of the junction unmatched. Germline-derived CDR1 and CDR2 are SGDLS and YYNGEE. The CDR3 runs to 15 residues. The assay was immunoSEQ multiplex PCR, and TCRdb's table has in-frame clones only and misses some. The sample includes over a million clones, just under 99% of them seen just once. This specimen comes from a study of shared clonotypes between healthy human individuals. General observations from the study: On the whole, naive subsets had larger estimated richness than memory subsets had. Lower generation probabilities were found for non-shared clonotypes than for those shared by all four donors. Only blood underwent sampling, and tissue repertoires likely differ.

V gene TRBV9 combines with J gene TRBJ2-7; 10 nucleotides align to TRBD2. Sequencing was carried out using naive CD4+ T cells sorted from blood. The subset is: CD45RA+ positively selected. This clonotype was sampled from a man aged 25 to 45 in good health. The CDR3 DNA is TGTGCCAGCAGCGTAGGGCTAGCGGGAGTCCACGAGCAGTACTTC. It is translated as CASSVGLAGVHEQYF.